This T cell receptor (beta chain) was recovered during a study of neurological immune-mediated disorders (dated by TCRdb to about 2019). Notes on the research overall: Peripheral blood TCR-beta repertoires from HTLV-I-associated myelopathy (HAM/TSP) patients, multiple sclerosis patients and healthy controls were compared by UMI-based sequencing. The cohort included roughly 71 subjects: some 14 with HAM/TSP, roughly 35 with multiple sclerosis, and around 20 healthy controls. Longitudinal samples, technical triplicates and paired sorted CD4+ and CD8+ T-cell subsets, alongside PBMC samples, were included among the approximately 110 TCR-beta libraries.

cDNA was synthesized by template-switch 5'RACE using a primer with a 10-nucleotide random unique molecular identifier that tagged each TCR transcript. Every sequencing run covered 15-18 subjects and yielded more than 170 million TCR-beta sequences. Total RNA was extracted with the RNeasy kit. TCR-beta VDJ regions were amplified with primers for the TCR constant region and the 5'RACE anchor, using the KAPA Real-time Library Amplification kit. Sample indexes and Illumina adaptors were added in a first PCR, and a second PCR then increased library yield. After purification with Ampure beads, the TCR product of roughly 650 bp was size-selected on a 2% E-gel SizeSelection system. Library quality was checked on a Bioanalyzer, concentration was measured with Qubit, and libraries were quantified with the Kapa Library Quantification kit before pooling. An Illumina HiSeq 2500 sequenced the libraries paired-end 2 x 150 bp. To increase sequence diversity, roughly 25-31% phiX was spiked into each library pool. The original methods were these. The UMI-based MiGEC pipeline processed quality-filtered reads and removed over 85% of raw TCR sequences during error correction. IMGT germline references were used for aligning VDJ genes, and each clonotype was defined as a unique CDR3 amino acid sequence together with its V-J genes. VDJtools evaluated clonal expansion, Shannon diversity and CDR3 relatedness (CalcPairwiseDistances, ClusterSamples); CLCbio workbench built phylogenetic trees. A clone was classed as expanded if it had 8 or more unique UMIs, a cutoff based on coefficient-of-variation modelling across technical triplicates. Through fastp at Q25 and MiXCR, TCRdb rebuilt clones from the public reads, retaining in-frame beta chains. CDR3 protein sequences are deduplicated, and each keeps its most common genes and DNA. None of the V and J calls come from the authors' own analysis; TCRdb made them. A total of about 21,000 distinct CDR3 sequences appear in this sample, about 15% of them only once. The ten biggest clones cover 15% of the sample.

Spanning cysteine to phenylalanine, the CDR3 consists of 13 amino acids. The retained sequence is limited to the CDR3, 39 bases, with the frame set at the first base. Based on the germline V gene, the CDR1 and CDR2 sequences are SGDLS and YYNGEE. The V and J ends are trimmed by 0 bases and 6 bases, leaving 6 bases between them. Study-wide findings and limitations: Across subjects, expanded clones never shared an identical CDR3 amino acid sequence, which suggests that the TCR-beta repertoires in every group were private. TCR clonal expansion was highest in HAM/TSP patients and lowest in MS patients, with MS patients falling below even healthy controls.

Libraries from unsorted PBMCs were made from 2 million PBMCs kept in RNAlater at -80 degrees C until RNA extraction. Peripheral blood was subjected to Ficoll-Hypaque density gradient centrifugation to isolate PBMCs, which were then cryopreserved in liquid nitrogen. This clonotype has at least ten counts. Its specific antigen is unknown. No base-level quality is on record; no much larger clone is a single base apart. The chain uses TRBV9 and TRBJ2-2; there is no confident call for the D gene. The specimen sequenced was PBMCs. This clonotype was obtained from a female donor with HTLV-1-associated myelopathy (HAM/TSP). DNA sequence: TGTGCCAGCAGCGTAGAGTGGTCCGGGGAGCTGTTTTTT. This yields the protein CASSVEWSGELFF.